This T cell receptor beta chain originates from a study of blood T cell repertoires in COVID-19. In the original processing: The assay estimated nucleated cells by amplifying reference gene primers. Profiled with immunoSEQ multiplex PCR; TCRdb holds only in-frame clones, not every one. V and J calls and clone size follow that table, whereas D and trimming were derived from the DNA. The table has roughly 50,000 clones, about 82% seen once. Trimming removed 6 bases at V and 3 bases at J, with 8 bases between. Per the germline V gene, CDR1 is LGHDT and CDR2 is YNNKEL (reference sequence). The CDR3 sequence is 12 residues long.

The source of this sequence is a man between 70 and 80 years old with active COVID-19. The rearrangement uses TRBV3-1 (or the pseudogene TRBV3-2) and TRBJ1-1, with D tentatively TRBD1 (5 bases). The sequenced sample was peripheral blood. CDR3 coding DNA: TGTGCCAGCAGATGGGGGGACACTGAAGCTTTCTTT. Its protein product is CASRWGDTEAFF.